The present T cell receptor beta chain was sequenced within a study of T cells in Graves' hyperthyroidism and ophthalmopathy. This clonotype came up a few times. What it binds is not known. Disease duration under 2 months; hyperthyroidism patients were aged 18 to 65. Findings of the study overall: The majority of expanded thyroid clonotypes above 0.001 also appeared in blood.

Using RNA transcripts as the source, TCR beta CDR3 regions were amplified. With the HTBI primer set, the TCR CDR3 went through a first round of RT-PCR. TCRdb itself ran the multiplex PCR reads through MiXCR, one entry per CDR3 protein. This sample has approximately 720,000 distinct CDR3 sequences, with roughly a sixth found just once. The junction had 6 bases not matched to a gene; V was cut back by 1 base and J by 4 bases. The length of the CDR3 is 15 residues. Germline CDR1 is SGHTA and CDR2 is FQGNSA. The rearrangement links TRBV7-2 to TRBJ2-5, with 7 bases that match TRBD1. What was sequenced was blood. This TCR derives from a woman aged 50 to 60 with Graves' hyperthyroidism that later progressed to Graves' ophthalmopathy. As DNA, the CDR3 is TGTGCCAGCAGCTTAGTCTGGGCAGGGGGAGAGACCCAGTACTTC. It translates to CASSLVWAGGETQYF.